This TCR beta chain was captured by sequencing in a study of CD8+CD57+ T cells in acquired aplastic anemia. This clonotype appeared a few times. Investigators profiled TCR beta VDJ and CDR3 from genomic DNA template. TCRdb used MiXCR to reprocess the reads, holding one entry per CDR3 protein. The sample comprises 150,000 to 200,000 distinct CDR3 sequences, around 45% of which are singletons, and approximately 1.1% rests with the top ten. The sequence derives from a human donor in good health. The sample consisted of sorted CD4+, CD8+, or CD8+CD57+ T cells (not recorded which) from PBMCs.

CDR3 DNA: TGTGCCAGCAGCCCCATCGGGGGGCTGACCACTGAAGCTTTCTTT. Its translation is CASSPIGGLTTEAFF. The chain couples TRBV6-2 or TRBV6-3 to TRBJ1-1; maybe TRBD1 (6 bases). The CDR3 runs 15 residues. Germline V lookup: CDR1 MNHEY, CDR2 SVGEGT. V lost 6 bases and J 4 bases, leaving 18 bases between the germline ends.